The 17 T cell receptor beta chains below were found in one sample sequenced in a study of control samples from healthy donors and cancer patients. Generated by immunoSEQ multiplex PCR, the TCRdb table keeps only in-frame clones and is missing some. The data show about 120,000 clones, 80% to 90% seen once. Sample: blood. Receptor source: a man aged 40-49 years in good health.

The V and J genes are TRBV7-6 and TRBJ2-3, with 8 bases fitting TRBD2. V shed 5 bases and J 0 bases; nucleotides not matched to a gene: 16. The CDR3 sequence is 19 residues long. CDR1 is SGHVS, CDR2 FNYEAQ, per germline. CDR3 bases: TGTGCCAGCAGCCTACGACTTGAGGCGGGGGGACCTAGCACAGATACGCAGTATTTT. Translation: CASSLRLEAGGPSTDTQYF.

The CDR3 DNA follows: TGTGCCAGCAGTTACTCAGGACGGATGGGAAACACCATATATTTT. As protein: CASSYSGRMGNTIYF. This chain uses TRBV6-5 with TRBJ1-3; D is unclear. Germline V gene sequence: CDR1 MNHEY, CDR2 SVGAGI. This CDR3 comprises 15 residues. The germline V and J ends were trimmed by 0 bases and 4 bases, with 10 bases remaining between them.

The chain recombines TRBV6-2 or TRBV6-3 with TRBJ2-7, with TRBD2 as a possible D gene (5 bases). The CDR3 is 12 amino acids. V gave up 3 bases and J gave up 4 bases, with 7 bases separating them. Germline CDR1 reads MNHEY; CDR2 reads SVGEGT. The CDR3 DNA is TGTGCCAGCAGTTATACGGGATACGAGCAGTACTTC. Encoded protein: CASSYTGYEQYF.

V gene TRBV7-8 combines with J gene TRBJ1-4; D call uncertain. The germline CDR1 and CDR2 sequences are SGHVS and FQNEAQ. This CDR3 has 18 amino acids. Trimming removed 1 base from V and 8 bases from J, with 23 bases in between. The CDR3 DNA reads TGTGCCAGCAGCTTAGTCCGGCGTCCGGGTGTGGGGAAAGAAAAACTGTTTTTT. Translated: CASSLVRRPGVGKEKLFF.

The gene calls are TRBV6-4 and TRBJ2-1, with 8 nucleotides matching TRBD2. The junction had 4 bases not matched to a gene; V was cut back by 0 bases and J by 6 bases. The CDR3 is 15 amino acids. Germline loops: CDR1 MRHNA, CDR2 SNTAGT. The CDR3 reads CASSDSSGGANEQFF. CDR3 bases: TGTGCCAGCAGTGACTCATCCGGGGGGGCCAATGAGCAGTTCTTC.

V and J are TRBV6-2 or TRBV6-3 and TRBJ1-1; TRBD1 aligns across 7 bases. The CDR3 runs 13 residues. From germline, CDR1 is MNHEY and CDR2 SVGEGT. V lost 5 bases to trimming and J lost 8 bases; unmatched junction nucleotides: 8. CDR3 loop: CASSTGQRFEAFF. The CDR3 coding sequence is TGTGCCAGCAGTACGGGACAGCGTTTCGAAGCTTTCTTT.

The rearrangement links TRBV9 to TRBJ1-4, with a possible D match to TRBD1 (5 bases). There are 14 residues in the CDR3. Germline CDR1 is SGDLS and CDR2 is YYNGEE. V lost 6 bases and J 2 bases, leaving 11 bases between the germline ends. The CDR3 DNA is TGTGCCAGCACCCAGGGATCGACTAATGAAAAACTGTTTTTT. Its protein product is CASTQGSTNEKLFF.

This chain joins TRBV2 and TRBJ2-3; TRBD2 matches 10 bases. Germline V gene data show CDR1 as SNHLY and CDR2 as FYNNEI. The CDR3 loop spans 14 amino acids. J was trimmed by 3 bases and V by 8 bases; bases with no gene match: 5. The CDR3 reads CASRETSGTDTQYF. The CDR3 DNA is TGTGCCAGCCGGGAGACTAGCGGGACAGATACGCAGTATTTT.

The rearrangement joins TRBV18 to TRBJ2-7; D is unclear. CDR3 length: 14 amino acids. Trimming removed 5 bases from V and 3 bases from J, with 14 bases in between. The germline V gene encodes CDR1 KGHSH and CDR2 LQKENI. The CDR3 sequence: CASSTSIESYEQYF. CDR3 nucleotides: TGTGCCAGCTCAACCAGTATAGAGAGCTACGAGCAGTACTTC.

This clone has more than one count but fewer than ten. V is TRBV19 and J is TRBJ1-1; perhaps TRBD1 as D (5 bases). Germline CDR1 is LNHDA and CDR2 is SQIVND (reference sequence). Trimming removed 5 bases at V and 1 base at J, with 11 bases between. This CDR3 comprises 14 residues. This CDR3 reads CASSAGTENTEAFF. The CDR3 DNA follows: TGTGCCAGTAGTGCCGGGACTGAGAACACTGAAGCTTTCTTT.

This clone was seen once. The chain is built from TRBV9 and TRBJ2-5; D gene unclear. Trimming stripped 0 bases from V and 1 base from J, with 4 bases between. Germline V gene sequence: CDR1 SGDLS, CDR2 YYNGEE. The CDR3 totals 13 residues. This CDR3 is CASSVASQETQYF. In nucleotides, the CDR3 is TGTGCCAGCAGCGTAGCATCCCAAGAGACCCAGTACTTC.

The rearrangement links TRBV15 to TRBJ1-2; D remains ambiguous. Germline lookup yields CDR1 LNHNV and CDR2 YYDKDF (reference sequence). This CDR3 is 15 amino acids long. V was clipped by 1 base and J by 1 base, with 10 bases between them. CDR3 bases: TGTGCCACCAGCAGAGTCGGCAGTATTAACTATGGCTACACCTTC. Encoded protein: CATSRVGSINYGYTF.

This chain uses TRBV7-2 with TRBJ2-1; the match to TRBD2 covers 10 bases. CDR3 length equals 16 residues. After removal of 5 bases from V and 6 bases from J, the junction contained 10 bases not matched to a gene. CDR1 is SGHTA, CDR2 FQGNSA, per germline. The CDR3 protein is CASSPEAAGGTNEQFF. In DNA form, the CDR3 reads TGTGCCAGCAGCCCAGAGGCAGCGGGGGGGACCAATGAGCAGTTCTTC. Full variable domain (outside the CDR3, taken from reference TRBV7-2 and TRBJ2-1): GAGVSQSPSNKVTEKGKDVELRCDPISGHTALYWYRQSLGQGLEFLIYFQGNSAPDKSGLPSDRFSAERTGGSVSTLTIQRTQQEDSAVYLCASSPEAAGGTNEQFFGPGTRLTVL.

The chain is built from TRBV18 and TRBJ2-1; possibly TRBD2 for D (5 bases). Trimming shortened V by 1 base and J by 9 bases, and 10 bases separated the two germline ends. The V gene's germline CDR1 is KGHSH and CDR2 LQKENI. This CDR3 spans 13 amino acids. CDR3: CASSPLGLGEQFF. In nucleotides, the CDR3 is TGTGCCAGCTCACCACTAGGACTGGGTGAGCAGTTCTTC.

V is TRBV6-2 or TRBV6-3 and J is TRBJ1-5, with D uncertain. The CDR3 extends over 15 amino acids. Germline values: CDR1 MNHEY, CDR2 SVGEGT. V gave up 3 bases and J gave up 0 bases, with 9 bases separating them. The CDR3 region has the DNA TGTGCCAGCAGTTATATAGGACCTAGCAATCAGCCCCAGCATTTT. Protein sequence: CASSYIGPSNQPQHF.

CDR3 in DNA: TGTGCCAGCAGCCGACGGATCCAAGAGACCCAGTACTTC. It codes for CASSRRIQETQYF. The V call is TRBV7-2, the J call TRBJ2-5, with D unclear. Germline CDR1 and CDR2: SGHTA and FQGNSA. The CDR3 consists of 13 residues. Trimming stripped 5 bases from V and 1 base from J, with 8 bases between.

The chain carries TRBV6-4 and TRBJ2-1, with TRBD2 as a possible D gene (6 bases). This CDR3 has 15 amino acids. The V end was cut by 0 bases, the J end by 12 bases, with 18 bases between. Germline V lookup: CDR1 MRHNA, CDR2 SNTAGT. The CDR3 bases are TGTGCCAGCAGTGACTCGTTCGGGACTCCCAACGGGCAGTTCTTC. This sequence encodes CASSDSFGTPNGQFF.